This T cell receptor (beta chain) was recovered during a study of blood T cells in healthy people across ages. CDR3 size: 14 residues. Between the trimmed V and J ends, which lost 6 bases and 8 bases, there was a span of 17 bases. Germline-derived CDR1 and CDR2 are MGHRA and YSYEKL. This clonotype has a handful of counts. Its antigen is still unknown. Study observations and caveats: Naive T cell percentage showed a strong correlation with TCR beta diversity.

A second roughly 7 to 11 cycle PCR used barcoded and J-beta primers. Per-sample output comprised a minimum of 2.5 million paired-end reads containing CDR3. TCRdb itself ran the 5' RACE reads through MiXCR, one entry per CDR3 protein. The data hold 650,000 to 1,000,000 distinct CDR3 sequences, with roughly 34% observed a single time. Specimen: blood. This receptor was taken from a man younger than 30 in good health. The chain employs TRBV4-1 and TRBJ1-5, with a possible D match to TRBD1 (5 bases). CDR3 nucleotides: TGCGCCAGCAGTCCTAGTCCTAAGGGGAAGCCCCAGCATTTT. Its protein product is CASSPSPKGKPQHF.